This TCR beta chain is drawn from a study of blood T cell repertoires in COVID-19. Trimming shortened V by 5 bases and J by 3 bases, and 13 bases separated the two germline ends. The CDR3 runs to 15 residues. The germline CDR1 and CDR2 sequences are KGHDR and SFDVKD. Measured with immunoSEQ multiplex PCR; TCRdb has only the in-frame clones, and not every one. The sample contains more than 80,000 clones, 85% to 90% of which appear only once. The V and J genes are TRBV24-1 and TRBJ2-1, with D unclear. This TCR was recovered from a human donor with active COVID-19. The donor label of this sample is uncertain. The specimen was peripheral blood. CDR3 sequence (DNA): TGTGCCACCAGTGGGTTGGCAGGCCTCTACAATGAGCAGTTCTTC. This encodes CATSGLAGLYNEQFF.